One sample yielded the 13 T cell receptor beta chains listed below, sequenced in a study of blood T cell repertoires in COVID-19. Sequenced by immunoSEQ multiplex PCR; TCRdb stores in-frame clones only, minus some. The sample has about 180,000 clones, roughly 82% seen once; the top ten hold 8% to 10%. The material sequenced was PBMCs or T cells enriched from blood (not recorded which). These receptors were obtained from a young woman who had recovered from COVID-19.

The V gene is TRBV5-1, the J gene TRBJ1-2; 9 positions agree with TRBD1. The CDR3 is 15 amino acids. With 3 bases clipped from V and 2 bases from J, the junction kept 5 bases outside the gene matches. The germline V gene encodes CDR1 SGHRS and CDR2 YFSETQ. CDR3 loop: CASSSGDRENYGYTF. The CDR3 DNA follows: TGCGCCAGCAGCTCGGGGGACAGGGAAAACTATGGCTACACCTTC. The full variable domain, rest sourced from reference TRBV5-1 and TRBJ1-2, is KAGVTQTPRYLIKTRGQQVTLSCSPISGHRSVSWYQQTPGQGLQFLFEYFSETQRNKGNFPGRFSGRQFSNSRSEMNVSTLELGDSALYLCASSSGDRENYGYTFGSGTRLTVV.

A single count supports this clone. The gene calls are TRBV5-8 and TRBJ2-7, with D uncertain. V was cut by 6 bases and J by 3 bases, with 19 bases left in between. Germline-derived CDR1 and CDR2 are SGHTS and YDEGEE. The CDR3 consists of 15 residues. The CDR3 protein is CASTYSSRTYYEQYF. Written as DNA, the CDR3 is TGTGCCAGCACCTATTCTTCGCGTACTTACTACGAGCAGTACTTC.

The count of this clone is one. The V and J genes are TRBV5-1 and TRBJ2-5, with 8 bases matching TRBD2. Germline loops: CDR1 SGHRS, CDR2 YFSETQ. The CDR3 has 14 residues. The ends lost 3 bases at V and 7 bases at J; junction bases unmatched: 8. In DNA, the CDR3 is TGCGCCAGCAGCTACACACGGGAGGGTGGGACCCAGTACTTC. Amino acids: CASSYTREGGTQYF.

The rearrangement joins TRBV3-1 (or the pseudogene TRBV3-2) to TRBJ2-4; weak D call: TRBD2 (6 bases). In germline, CDR1 is LGHDT, CDR2 YNNKEL (reference sequence). The ends were cut back, 4 bases at V and 7 bases at J, with 14 bases in the middle. The CDR3 length is 14 residues. CDR3 loop: CASSPGTSSNIQYF. The DNA for the CDR3 is TGTGCCAGCAGCCCAGGGACTTCTTCCAACATTCAGTACTTC.

The rearrangement uses TRBV3-1 (or the pseudogene TRBV3-2) and TRBJ2-7; 7 bases line up with TRBD2. V was pared by 5 bases and J by 8 bases, with 3 bases of the junction left unmatched. CDR1 and CDR2 from the germline V gene are LGHDT and YNNKEL (reference sequence). The CDR3 has 11 residues. CDR3 sequence (DNA): TGTGCCAGCAGCGAGGGGACTAAGCAGTACTTC. It specifies CASSEGTKQYF.

The chain recombines TRBV24-1 with TRBJ1-2; maybe TRBD1 (6 bases). Between the trimmed V and J ends, which lost 2 bases and 3 bases, there was a span of 9 bases. This CDR3 comprises 14 residues. CDR1 and CDR2 from the germline V gene are KGHDR and SFDVKD. The CDR3 loop is CATSDYRTDYGYTF. The CDR3, as DNA: TGTGCCACCAGTGATTATAGGACAGACTATGGCTACACCTTC.

The chain combines TRBV19 with TRBJ1-5; maybe TRBD1 (6 bases). The germline CDR1 and CDR2 sequences are LNHDA and SQIVND (reference sequence). V shed 1 base and J shed 1 base, with 11 bases lying between them. The CDR3 runs 16 residues. CDR3 sequence (DNA): TGTGCCAGTAGTATAGTGTGGCAGGGGAGCAATCAGCCCCAGCATTTT. Its protein is CASSIVWQGSNQPQHF.

The chain carries TRBV5-5 and TRBJ2-5; 10 nucleotides align to TRBD1. CDR3 length: 16 amino acids. Germline trimming cut 3 bases from V and 4 bases from J; bases unmatched to any gene: 9. CDR1 and CDR2 (germline): SGHKS, YYEKEE (reference sequence). DNA of the CDR3: TGTGCCAGCAGCTCGTTACCGGGACAGGGGATAGAGACCCAGTACTTC. Protein sequence: CASSSLPGQGIETQYF.

CDR3 nucleotide sequence: TGTGCTGTGAGAGGGGGCGAGAGAGCTGAAGCTTTCTTT. Its translation is CAVRGGERAEAFF. This chain connects TRBV6-6 to TRBJ1-1, with 7 bases that match TRBD1. CDR1 MNHNY and CDR2 SVGAGI come from the germline V gene (reference sequence). The CDR3 has 13 amino acids.

The gene calls are TRBV5-1 and TRBJ1-1; D not certain. With 4 bases removed from V and 4 bases from J, the gap between germline ends came to 14 bases. Germline values: CDR1 SGHRS, CDR2 YFSETQ. This CDR3 comprises 14 residues. CDR3 amino acids: CASSPQNPFTEAFF. The CDR3 bases are TGCGCCAGCAGCCCTCAGAATCCATTCACTGAAGCTTTCTTT. Variable domain in full (rest from reference TRBV5-1 and TRBJ1-1): KAGVTQTPRYLIKTRGQQVTLSCSPISGHRSVSWYQQTPGQGLQFLFEYFSETQRNKGNFPGRFSGRQFSNSRSEMNVSTLELGDSALYLCASSPQNPFTEAFFGQGTRLTVV.

The J gene is TRBJ2-7, the V gene TRBV6-6, with no clear D. CDR1 is MNHNY and CDR2 is SVGAGI in the germline V gene (reference sequence). The CDR3 sequence is 11 residues long. Trimming pared 5 bases from V and 4 bases from J, leaving 6 bases between. The CDR3 is CASSAKYEQYF. The DNA of the CDR3 is TGTGCCAGCAGTGCTAAATACGAGCAGTACTTC.

The V call is TRBV7-6, the J call TRBJ2-2, with 11 nucleotides matching TRBD1. The V segment lost 8 bases and the J segment 6 bases; nucleotides outside the gene matches: 8. The CDR3 runs to 15 residues. The germline V gene has CDR1 SGHVS and CDR2 FNYEAQ. The CDR3 DNA sequence: TGTGCCAGCTCTGCGGTGGACAGGGGGCCCGGGGAGCTGTTTTTT. Residues: CASSAVDRGPGELFF.

V is TRBV3-1 (or the pseudogene TRBV3-2) and J is TRBJ2-2; TRBD2 matches at 13 bases. The junction had 8 bases not matched to a gene; V was cut back by 4 bases and J by 6 bases. Germline CDR1 is LGHDT and CDR2 is YNNKEL (reference sequence). The CDR3 length is 17 residues. The CDR3 sequence: CASSPPTSGRQPGELFF. The CDR3 coding sequence is TGTGCCAGCAGCCCCCCGACTAGCGGGAGGCAACCCGGGGAGCTGTTTTTT.